This T cell receptor beta chain is from a study of T cell repertoires in cytomegalovirus infection. Background on the study: Recently described HLA-C-restricted plus well-studied HLA-B-restricted CMV epitopes were used. Signatures in public TCR beta sequences pointed to both CMV infection and matching HLA type.

This clonotype was counted between two and nine times. Antigen: not known. From germline, CDR1 is SEHNR and CDR2 FQNEAQ (reference sequence). The CDR3 length is 17 residues. Trimming removed 6 bases from V and 7 bases from J; junction bases left unmatched: 13. Broader study findings: Adding up the frequency of public TCR beta families identified people who carried CMV plus the relevant HLA. Ex vivo responses were dominated by HLA-C-restricted CMV-specific TCR beta clonotypes.

TCRdb re-called the reads through MiXCR, storing one row per CDR3 protein. The sample lists under 350,000 distinct CDR3 sequences, roughly a fifth occurring once. The sequences come from cultured PBMCs, collected from culture after CMV antigen stimulation. The receptor was isolated from a human donor in good health (CMV status not recorded). Some clones in this sample may be carry-over from other donors' samples. This rearrangement joins TRBV7-9 to TRBJ2-1; TRBD2 aligns across 12 bases. The CDR3 spells CASSRRGGLAGGNEQFF. For the CDR3, the DNA is TGTGCCAGCAGTCGAAGGGGGGGCCTAGCGGGAGGGAATGAGCAGTTCTTC.